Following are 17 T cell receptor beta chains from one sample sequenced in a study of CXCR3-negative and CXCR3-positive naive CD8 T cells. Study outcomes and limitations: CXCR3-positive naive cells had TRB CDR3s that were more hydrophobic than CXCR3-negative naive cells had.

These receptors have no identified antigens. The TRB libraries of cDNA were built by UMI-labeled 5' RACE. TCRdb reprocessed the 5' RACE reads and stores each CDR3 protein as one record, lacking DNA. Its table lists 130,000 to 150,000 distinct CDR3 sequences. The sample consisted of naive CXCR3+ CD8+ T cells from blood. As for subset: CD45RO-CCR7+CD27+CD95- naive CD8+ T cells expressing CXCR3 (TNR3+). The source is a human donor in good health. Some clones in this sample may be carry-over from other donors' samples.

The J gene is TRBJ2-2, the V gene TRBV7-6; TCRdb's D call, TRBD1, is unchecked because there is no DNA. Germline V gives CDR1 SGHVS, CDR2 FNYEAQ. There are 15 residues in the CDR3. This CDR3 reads CASSLGAQGGGELFF. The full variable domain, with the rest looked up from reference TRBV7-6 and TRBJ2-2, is GAGVSQSPRYKVTKRGQDVALRCDPISGHVSLYWYRQALGQGPEFLTYFNYEAQQDKSGLPNDRFSAERPEGSISTLTIQRTEQRDSAMYRCASSLGAQGGGELFFGEGSRLTVL.

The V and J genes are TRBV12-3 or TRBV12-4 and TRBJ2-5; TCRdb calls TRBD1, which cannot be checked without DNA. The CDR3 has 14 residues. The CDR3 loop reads CASSPGGGGETQYF.

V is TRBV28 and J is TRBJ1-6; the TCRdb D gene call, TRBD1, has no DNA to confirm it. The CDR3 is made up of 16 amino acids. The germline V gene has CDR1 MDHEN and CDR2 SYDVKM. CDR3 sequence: CASSFGIGPGESPLHF.

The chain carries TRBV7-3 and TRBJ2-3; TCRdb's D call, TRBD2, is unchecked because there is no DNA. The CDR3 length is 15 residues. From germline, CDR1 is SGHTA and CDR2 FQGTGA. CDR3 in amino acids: CASSRDYQSTDTQYF.

CDR3 residues: CSARTYRTDTQDF. The gene calls are TRBV20-1 and TRBJ2-3. The CDR3 spans 13 residues. CDR1 is DFQATT, CDR2 SNEGSKA, per germline (reference sequence).

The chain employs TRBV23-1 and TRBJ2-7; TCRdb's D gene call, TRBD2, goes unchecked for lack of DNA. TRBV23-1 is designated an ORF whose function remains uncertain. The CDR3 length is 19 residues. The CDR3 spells CASSQSAQTTGTSFYEQYF.

CDR3: CASSQPFEGELNTGELFF. The genes are TRBV4-2 and TRBJ2-2; absent DNA, TCRdb's TRBD1 call cannot be checked. Germline CDR1 LGHNA, CDR2 YNFKEQ. The CDR3 has 18 amino acids.

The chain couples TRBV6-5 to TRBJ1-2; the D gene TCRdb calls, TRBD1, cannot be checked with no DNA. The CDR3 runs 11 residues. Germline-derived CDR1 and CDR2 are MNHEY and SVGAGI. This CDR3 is CASSQGGGYTF.

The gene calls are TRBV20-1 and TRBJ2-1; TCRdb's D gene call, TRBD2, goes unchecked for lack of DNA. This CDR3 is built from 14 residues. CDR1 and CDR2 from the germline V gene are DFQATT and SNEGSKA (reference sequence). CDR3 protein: CSARDLVAGNEQFF.

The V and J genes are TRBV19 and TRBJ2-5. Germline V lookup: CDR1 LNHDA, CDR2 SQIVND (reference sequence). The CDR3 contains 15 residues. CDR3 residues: CASSSHRRDQETQYF.

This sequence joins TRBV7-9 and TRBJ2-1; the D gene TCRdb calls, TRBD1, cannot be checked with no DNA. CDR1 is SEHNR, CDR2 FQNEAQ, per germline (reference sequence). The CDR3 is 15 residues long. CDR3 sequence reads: CASSPGQGHTNEQFF.

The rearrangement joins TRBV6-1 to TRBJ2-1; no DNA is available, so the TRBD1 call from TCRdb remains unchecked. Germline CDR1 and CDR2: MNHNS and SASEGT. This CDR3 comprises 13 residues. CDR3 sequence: CASRGGGLDEQFF.

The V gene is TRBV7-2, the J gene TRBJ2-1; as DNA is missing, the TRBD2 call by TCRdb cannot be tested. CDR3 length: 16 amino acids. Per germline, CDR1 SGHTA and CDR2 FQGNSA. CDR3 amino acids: CASSVTSGGAQNEQFF.

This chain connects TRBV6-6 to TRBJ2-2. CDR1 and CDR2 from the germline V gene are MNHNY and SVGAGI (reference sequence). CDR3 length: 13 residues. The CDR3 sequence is CASFEKDTGELFF.

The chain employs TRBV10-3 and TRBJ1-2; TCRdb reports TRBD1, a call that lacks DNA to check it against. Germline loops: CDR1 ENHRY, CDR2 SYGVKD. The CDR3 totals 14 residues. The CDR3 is CAITPGGANYGYTF.

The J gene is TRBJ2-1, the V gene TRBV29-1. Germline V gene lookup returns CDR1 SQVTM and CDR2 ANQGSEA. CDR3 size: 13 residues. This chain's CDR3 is CSATDGFDNEQLF.

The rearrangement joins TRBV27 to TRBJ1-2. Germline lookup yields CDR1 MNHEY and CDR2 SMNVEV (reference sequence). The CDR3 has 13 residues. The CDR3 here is CASGLASNYGYTF.